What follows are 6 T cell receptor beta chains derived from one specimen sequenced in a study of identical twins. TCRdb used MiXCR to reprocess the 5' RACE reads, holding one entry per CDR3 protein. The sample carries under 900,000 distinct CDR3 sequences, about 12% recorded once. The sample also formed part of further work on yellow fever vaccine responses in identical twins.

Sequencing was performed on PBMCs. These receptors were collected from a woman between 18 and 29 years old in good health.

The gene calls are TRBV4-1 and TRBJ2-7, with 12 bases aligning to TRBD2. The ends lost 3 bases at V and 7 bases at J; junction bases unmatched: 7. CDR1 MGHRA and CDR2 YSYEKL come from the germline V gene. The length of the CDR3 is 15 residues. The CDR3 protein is CASSHPSGRAEEQYF. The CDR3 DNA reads TGCGCCAGCAGCCATCCTAGCGGGAGGGCCGAAGAGCAGTACTTC.

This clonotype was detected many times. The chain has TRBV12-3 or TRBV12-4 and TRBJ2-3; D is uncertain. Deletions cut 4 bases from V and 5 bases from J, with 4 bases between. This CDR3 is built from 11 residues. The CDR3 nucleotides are TGTGCCAGCAGTTCGTTAGATACGCAGTATTTT. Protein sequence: CASSSLDTQYF.

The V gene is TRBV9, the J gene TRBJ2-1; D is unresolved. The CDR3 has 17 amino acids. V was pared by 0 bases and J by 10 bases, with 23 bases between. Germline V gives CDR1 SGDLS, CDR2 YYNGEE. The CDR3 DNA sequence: TGTGCCAGCAGCGTAGGCCCCCCCGCCGTACCCACGGTGGAGCAGTTCTTC. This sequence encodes CASSVGPPAVPTVEQFF.

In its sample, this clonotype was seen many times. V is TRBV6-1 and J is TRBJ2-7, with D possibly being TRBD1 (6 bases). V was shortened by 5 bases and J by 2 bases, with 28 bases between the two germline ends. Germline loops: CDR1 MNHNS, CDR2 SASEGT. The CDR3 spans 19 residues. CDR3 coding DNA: TGTGCCAGCAGTCGAGTAGAGGGACACTTATTGCTCAAGCCCTACGAGCAGTACTTC. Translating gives CASSRVEGHLLLKPYEQYF.

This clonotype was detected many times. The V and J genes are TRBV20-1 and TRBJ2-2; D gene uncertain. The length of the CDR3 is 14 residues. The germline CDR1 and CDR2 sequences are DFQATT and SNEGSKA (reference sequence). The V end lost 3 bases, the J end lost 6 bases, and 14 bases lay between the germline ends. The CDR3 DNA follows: TGCAGTGCTAGGCCGAGATTTTTTTCCGGGGAGCTGTTTTTT. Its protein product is CSARPRFFSGELFF.

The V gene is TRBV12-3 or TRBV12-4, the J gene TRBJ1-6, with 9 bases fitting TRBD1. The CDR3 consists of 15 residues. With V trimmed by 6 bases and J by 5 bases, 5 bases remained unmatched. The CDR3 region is CASRSQGADNSPLHF. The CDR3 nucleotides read TGTGCCAGCAGGTCACAGGGGGCCGATAATTCACCCCTCCACTTT.